The 4 T cell receptor beta chains reported below all come from one sample, sequenced in a study of blood T cell repertoires in COVID-19. Only in-frame clones appear in the TCRdb table, and some are missing; sequencing was by immunoSEQ multiplex PCR. Counted here are some 270,000 clones, approximately 84% occurring once; the ten biggest clones make up less than 8.5%. Material: PBMCs or T cells enriched from blood (not recorded which). The receptors originated from a woman between 45 and 65 years old who had been exposed to COVID-19.

The chain combines TRBV6-1 with TRBJ2-6; 7 bases line up with TRBD1. CDR1 MNHNS and CDR2 SASEGT come from the germline V gene. After removal of 4 bases from V and 0 bases from J, the junction contained 9 bases not matched to a gene. This CDR3 is built from 18 residues. The CDR3 loop reads CASSARGMSLSGANVLTF. The CDR3 DNA sequence: TGTGCCAGCAGTGCCAGGGGGATGTCGCTCTCTGGGGCCAACGTCCTGACTTTC.

This sequence joins TRBV10-2 and TRBJ1-1; tentative D call: TRBD1 (6 bases). V lost 5 bases, J lost 1 base, and 14 bases lay in between. The CDR3 runs to 15 residues. The germline V gene has CDR1 WSHSY and CDR2 SAAADI. CDR3 residues: CASSIRGQGNTEAFF. Here the CDR3 DNA reads TGCGCCAGCAGTATCCGGGGACAAGGGAACACTGAAGCTTTCTTT.

The chain carries TRBV24-1 and TRBJ1-1, with unresolved D. Germline CDR1 KGHDR, CDR2 SFDVKD. V was shortened by 5 bases and J by 3 bases, with 6 bases between the two germline ends. The CDR3 contains 12 residues. The CDR3 region is CATSGGDTEAFF. CDR3 DNA sequence: TGTGCCACCAGTGGCGGGGACACTGAAGCTTTCTTT.

The genes are TRBV3-1 (or the pseudogene TRBV3-2) and TRBJ1-1, with no clear D. There are 16 residues in the CDR3. V was pared by 6 bases and J by 7 bases, with 24 bases between. CDR1 and CDR2 from the germline V gene are LGHDT and YNNKEL (reference sequence). This chain's CDR3 is CASRHADRGPGSEAFF. CDR3 in DNA: TGTGCCAGCAGACACGCCGACCGAGGGCCTGGTAGTGAAGCTTTCTTT.